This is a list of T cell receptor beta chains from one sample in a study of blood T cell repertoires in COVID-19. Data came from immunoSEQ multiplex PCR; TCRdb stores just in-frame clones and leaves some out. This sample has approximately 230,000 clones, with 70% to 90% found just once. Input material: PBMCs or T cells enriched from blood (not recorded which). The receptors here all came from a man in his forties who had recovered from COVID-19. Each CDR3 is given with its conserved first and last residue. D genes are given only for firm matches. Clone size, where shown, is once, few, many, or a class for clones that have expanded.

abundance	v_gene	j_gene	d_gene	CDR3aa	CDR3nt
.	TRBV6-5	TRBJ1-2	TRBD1	CASIQGQGRDYGYTF	TGTGCCAGCATCCAAGGACAGGGGAGGGACTATGGCTACACCTTC
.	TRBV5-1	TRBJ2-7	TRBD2	CASSLDPAGGRGQYF	TGCGCCAGCAGCTTGGACCCTGCGGGGGGCCGGGGGCAGTACTTC
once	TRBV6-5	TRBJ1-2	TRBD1	CASRSTGGYGYTF	TGTGCCAGCAGGTCGACAGGGGGCTATGGCTACACCTTC
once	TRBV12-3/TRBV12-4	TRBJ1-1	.	CASSSTGWGAFF	TGTGCCAGCAGTTCTACAGGTTGGGGAGCTTTCTTT
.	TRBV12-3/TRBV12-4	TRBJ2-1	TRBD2	CASRRDYNNEQFF	TGTGCCAGCAGACGGGACTATAACAATGAGCAGTTCTTC
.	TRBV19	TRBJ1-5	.	CASSPWGEQPQHF	TGTGCCAGTAGCCCTTGGGGGGAACAGCCCCAGCATTTT
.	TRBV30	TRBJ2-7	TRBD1	CAWSRGAGGSLGEQYF	TGTGCCTGGAGTAGGGGTGCAGGGGGCTCTTTGGGCGAGCAGTACTTC
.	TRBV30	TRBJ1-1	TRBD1	CAWDRGANTEAFF	TGTGCCTGGGACAGGGGCGCGAACACTGAAGCTTTCTTT
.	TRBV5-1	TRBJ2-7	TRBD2	CASSRDGTTLHEQYF	TGCGCCAGCAGTCGGGATGGGACTACCCTCCACGAGCAGTACTTC
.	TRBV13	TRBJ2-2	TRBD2	CASRGGGTGELFF	TGTGCCAGCAGGGGCGGGGGGACCGGGGAGCTGTTTTTT